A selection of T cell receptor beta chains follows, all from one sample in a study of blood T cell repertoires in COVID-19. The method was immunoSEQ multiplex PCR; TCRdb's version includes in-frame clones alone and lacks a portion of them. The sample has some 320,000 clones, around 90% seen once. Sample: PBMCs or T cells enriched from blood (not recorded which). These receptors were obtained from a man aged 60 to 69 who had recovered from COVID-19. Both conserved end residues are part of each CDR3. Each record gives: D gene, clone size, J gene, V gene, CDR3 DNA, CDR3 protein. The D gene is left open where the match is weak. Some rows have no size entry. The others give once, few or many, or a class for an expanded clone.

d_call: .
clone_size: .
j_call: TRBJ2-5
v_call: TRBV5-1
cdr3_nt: TGCGCCAGCAGCTTGGAAGGCAGGGGTTACCAAGAGACCCAGTACTTC
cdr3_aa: CASSLEGRGYQETQYF

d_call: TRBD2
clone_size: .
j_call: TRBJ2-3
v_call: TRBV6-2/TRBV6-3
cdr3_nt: TGTGCCAGCAGCCTAGCGGGAGTTGGTACAGATACGCAGTATTTT
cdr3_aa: CASSLAGVGTDTQYF

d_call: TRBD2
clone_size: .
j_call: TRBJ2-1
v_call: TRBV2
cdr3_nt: TGTGCCAGCAGTGGCCAGATACCCGGGACTACCTACAATGAGCAGTTCTTC
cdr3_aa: CASSGQIPGTTYNEQFF

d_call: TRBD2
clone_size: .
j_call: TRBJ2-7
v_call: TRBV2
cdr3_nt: TGTGCCAGCAGCCGGGGGACTAGCGGCTACGAGCAGTACTTC
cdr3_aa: CASSRGTSGYEQYF

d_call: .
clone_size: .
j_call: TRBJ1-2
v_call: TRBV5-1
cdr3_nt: TGCGCCAGCAGCTTGGGACAGGTCTATGGCTACACCTTC
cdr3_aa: CASSLGQVYGYTF

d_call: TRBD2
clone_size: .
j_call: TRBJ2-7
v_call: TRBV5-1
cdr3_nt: TGCGCCAGCAGCTTGGGGGCGGGAGAAACCGACGAGCAGTACTTC
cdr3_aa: CASSLGAGETDEQYF

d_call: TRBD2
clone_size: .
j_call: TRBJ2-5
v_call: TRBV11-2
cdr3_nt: TGTGCCAGCAGCTGGTTTAGCGGGAGTGGAGAGACCCAGTACTTC
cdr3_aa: CASSWFSGSGETQYF

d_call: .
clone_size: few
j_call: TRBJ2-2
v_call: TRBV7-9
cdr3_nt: TGTGCCAGCAGCTTCCCAACCGGGGAGCTGTTTTTT
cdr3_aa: CASSFPTGELFF

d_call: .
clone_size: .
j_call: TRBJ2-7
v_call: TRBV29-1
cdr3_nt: TGCAGCGTTCAGGGTGCGTACGAGCAGTACTTC
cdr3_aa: CSVQGAYEQYF

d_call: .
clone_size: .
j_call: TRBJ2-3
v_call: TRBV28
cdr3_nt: TGTGCCAGCAGTTTTAGGGTCGGGCGGGGCACAGATACGCAGTATTTT
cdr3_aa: CASSFRVGRGTDTQYF

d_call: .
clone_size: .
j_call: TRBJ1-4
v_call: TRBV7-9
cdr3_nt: TGTGCCAGCAGCTTTCGGACAGACACTAATGAAAAACTGTTTTTT
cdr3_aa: CASSFRTDTNEKLFF

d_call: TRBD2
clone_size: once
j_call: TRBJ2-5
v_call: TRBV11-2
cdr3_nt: TGTGCCAGCAGCTTAGGGTTAGCGGGGAAACAAGAGACCCAGTACTTC
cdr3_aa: CASSLGLAGKQETQYF

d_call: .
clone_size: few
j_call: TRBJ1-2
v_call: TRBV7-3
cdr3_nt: TGTGCCAGCAGCCCCAGGGGCGGGCCCAACTATGGCTACACCTTC
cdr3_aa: CASSPRGGPNYGYTF

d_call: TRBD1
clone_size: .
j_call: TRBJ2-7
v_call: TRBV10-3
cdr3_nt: TGTGCCATCAGCCCGGGACAGGGGACCTACGAGCAGTACTTC
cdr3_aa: CAISPGQGTYEQYF

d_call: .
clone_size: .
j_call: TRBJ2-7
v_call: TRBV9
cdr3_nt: TGTGCCAGCAGCAAGACCGGCAGGGAAGTCTACGAGCAGTACTTC
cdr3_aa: CASSKTGREVYEQYF

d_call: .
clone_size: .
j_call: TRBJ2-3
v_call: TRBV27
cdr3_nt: TGTGCCAGCAGTTTCCGCGGGTCCCCAGATACGCAGTATTTT
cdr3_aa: CASSFRGSPDTQYF